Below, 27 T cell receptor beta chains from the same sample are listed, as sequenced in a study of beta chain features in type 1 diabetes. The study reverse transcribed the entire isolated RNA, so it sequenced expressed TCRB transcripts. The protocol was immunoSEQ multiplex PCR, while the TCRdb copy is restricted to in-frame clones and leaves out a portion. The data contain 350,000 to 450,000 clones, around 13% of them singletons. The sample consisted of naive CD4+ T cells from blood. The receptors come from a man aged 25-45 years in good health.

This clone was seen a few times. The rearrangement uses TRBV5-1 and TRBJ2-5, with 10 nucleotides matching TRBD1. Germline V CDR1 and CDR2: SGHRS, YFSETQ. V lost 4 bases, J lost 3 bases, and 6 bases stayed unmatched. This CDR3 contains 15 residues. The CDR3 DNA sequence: TGCGCCAGCAGCCCCCGGGACAGGGGAGAAGAGACCCAGTACTTC. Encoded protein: CASSPRDRGEETQYF.

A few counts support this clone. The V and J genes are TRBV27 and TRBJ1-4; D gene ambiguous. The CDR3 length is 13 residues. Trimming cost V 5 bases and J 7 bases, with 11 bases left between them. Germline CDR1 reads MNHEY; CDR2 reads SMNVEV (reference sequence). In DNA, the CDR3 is TGTGCCAGCAGTCCCAGTGGGAGTGAAAAACTGTTTTTT. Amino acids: CASSPSGSEKLFF. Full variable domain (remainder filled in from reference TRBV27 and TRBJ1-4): EAQVTQNPRYLITVTGKKLTVTCSQNMNHEYMSWYRQDPGLGLRQIYYSMNVEVTDKGDVPEGYKVSRKEKRNFPLILESPSPNQTSLYFCASSPSGSEKLFFGSGTQLSVL.

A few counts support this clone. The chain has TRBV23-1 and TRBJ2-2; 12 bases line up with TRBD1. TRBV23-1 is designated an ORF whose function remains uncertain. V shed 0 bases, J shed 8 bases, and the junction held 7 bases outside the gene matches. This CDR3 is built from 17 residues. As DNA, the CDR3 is TGCGCCAGCAGTCAATCCGGGACAGGGGGCGTCGGTGGGGAGCTGTTTTTT. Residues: CASSQSGTGGVGGELFF.

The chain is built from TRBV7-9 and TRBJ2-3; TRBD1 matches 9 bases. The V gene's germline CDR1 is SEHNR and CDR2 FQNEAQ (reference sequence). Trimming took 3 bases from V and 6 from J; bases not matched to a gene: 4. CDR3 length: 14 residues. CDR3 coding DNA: TGTGCCAGCAGCTTGGACAGGGGATGGGATACGCAGTATTTT. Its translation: CASSLDRGWDTQYF.

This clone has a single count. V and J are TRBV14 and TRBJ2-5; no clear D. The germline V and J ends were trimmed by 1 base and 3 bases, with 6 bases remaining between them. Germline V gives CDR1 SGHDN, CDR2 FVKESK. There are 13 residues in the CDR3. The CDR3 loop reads CASSQGKKETQYF. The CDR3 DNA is TGTGCCAGCAGCCAAGGTAAGAAAGAGACCCAGTACTTC. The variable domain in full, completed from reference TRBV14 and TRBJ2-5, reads EAGVTQFPSHSVIEKGQTVTLRCDPISGHDNLYWYRRVMGKEIKFLLHFVKESKQDESGMPNNRFLAERTGGTYSTLKVQPAELEDSGVYFCASSQGKKETQYFGPGTRLLVL.

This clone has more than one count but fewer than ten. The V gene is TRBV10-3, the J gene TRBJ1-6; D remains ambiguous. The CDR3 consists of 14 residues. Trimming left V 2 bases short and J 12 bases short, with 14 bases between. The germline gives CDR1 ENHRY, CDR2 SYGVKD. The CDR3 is CAISEIEGRGPLHF. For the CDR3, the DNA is TGTGCCATCAGTGAGATAGAGGGTCGAGGACCCCTCCACTTT.

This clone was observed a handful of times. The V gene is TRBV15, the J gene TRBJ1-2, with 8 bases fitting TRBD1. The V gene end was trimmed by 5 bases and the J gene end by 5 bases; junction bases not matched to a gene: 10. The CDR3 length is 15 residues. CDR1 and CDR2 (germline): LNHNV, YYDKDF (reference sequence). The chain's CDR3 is CATSPGGTGSYGYTF. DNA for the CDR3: TGTGCCACCAGCCCCGGCGGGACAGGATCTTATGGCTACACCTTC. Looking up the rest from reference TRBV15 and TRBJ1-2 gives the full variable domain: DAMVIQNPRYQVTQFGKPVTLSCSQTLNHNVMYWYQQKSSQAPKLLFHYYDKDFNNEADTPDNFQSRRPNTSFCFLDIRSPGLGDTAMYLCATSPGGTGSYGYTFGSGTRLTVV.

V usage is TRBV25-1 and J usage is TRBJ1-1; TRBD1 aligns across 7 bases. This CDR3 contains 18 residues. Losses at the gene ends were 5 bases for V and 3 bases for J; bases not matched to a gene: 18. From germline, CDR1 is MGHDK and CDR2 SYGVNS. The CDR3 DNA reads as TGTGCCAGCAGTCCTCCTCTGGGCAGGGGGGCAAAGGACACTGAAGCTTTCTTT. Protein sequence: CASSPPLGRGAKDTEAFF.

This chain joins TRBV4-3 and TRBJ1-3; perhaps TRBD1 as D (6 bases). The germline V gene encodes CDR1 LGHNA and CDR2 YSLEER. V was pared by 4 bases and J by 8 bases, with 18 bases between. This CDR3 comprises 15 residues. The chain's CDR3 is CASSPHRDSGDTIYF. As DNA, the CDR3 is TGCGCCAGCAGCCCTCACAGGGATTCAGGAGACACCATATATTTT.

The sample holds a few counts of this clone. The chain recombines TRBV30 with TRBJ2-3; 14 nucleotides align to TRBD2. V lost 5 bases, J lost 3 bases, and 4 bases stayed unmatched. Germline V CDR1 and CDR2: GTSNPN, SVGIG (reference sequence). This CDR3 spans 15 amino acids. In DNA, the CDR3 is TGTGCCTGGGAGACTAGCGGGAGGGGGACAGATACGCAGTATTTT. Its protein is CAWETSGRGTDTQYF.

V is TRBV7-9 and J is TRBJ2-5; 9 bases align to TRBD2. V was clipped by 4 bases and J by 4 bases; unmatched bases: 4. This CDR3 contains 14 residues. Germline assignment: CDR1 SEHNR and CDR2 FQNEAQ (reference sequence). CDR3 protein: CASSSGLAGETQYF. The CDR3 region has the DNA TGTGCCAGCAGCTCGGGACTAGCCGGAGAGACCCAGTACTTC.

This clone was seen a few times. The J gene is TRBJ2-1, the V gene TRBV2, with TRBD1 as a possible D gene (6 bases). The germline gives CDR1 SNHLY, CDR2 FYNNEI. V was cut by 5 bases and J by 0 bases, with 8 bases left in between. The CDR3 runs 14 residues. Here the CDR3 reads CASSLTGSYNEQFF. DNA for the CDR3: TGTGCCAGCAGTCTGACAGGCTCCTACAATGAGCAGTTCTTC.

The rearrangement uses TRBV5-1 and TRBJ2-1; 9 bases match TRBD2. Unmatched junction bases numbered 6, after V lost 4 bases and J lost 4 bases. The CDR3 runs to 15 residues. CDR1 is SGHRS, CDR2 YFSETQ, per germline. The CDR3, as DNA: TGCGCCAGCAGCCTGACTAGCGGATTATACAATGAGCAGTTCTTC. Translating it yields CASSLTSGLYNEQFF.

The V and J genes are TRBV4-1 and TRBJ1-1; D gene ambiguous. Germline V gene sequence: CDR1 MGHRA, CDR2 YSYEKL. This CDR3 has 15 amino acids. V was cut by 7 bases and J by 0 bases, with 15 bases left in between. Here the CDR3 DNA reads TGCGCCAGCACCTCGAACGGACGGATGAACACTGAAGCTTTCTTT. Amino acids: CASTSNGRMNTEAFF.

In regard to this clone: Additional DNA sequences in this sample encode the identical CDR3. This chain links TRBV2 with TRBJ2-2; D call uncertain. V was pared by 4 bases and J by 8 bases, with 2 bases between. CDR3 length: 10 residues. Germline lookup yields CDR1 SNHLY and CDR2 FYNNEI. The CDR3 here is CASSAGELFF. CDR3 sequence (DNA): TGTGCCAGCAGTGCTGGGGAGCTGTTTTTT.

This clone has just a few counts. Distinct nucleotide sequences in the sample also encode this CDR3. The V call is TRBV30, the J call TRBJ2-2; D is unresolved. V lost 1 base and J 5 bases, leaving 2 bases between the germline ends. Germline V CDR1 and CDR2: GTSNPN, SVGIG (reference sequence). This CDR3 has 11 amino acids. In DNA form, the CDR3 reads TGTGCCTGGAGTGGTACCGGGGAGCTGTTTTTT. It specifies CAWSGTGELFF.

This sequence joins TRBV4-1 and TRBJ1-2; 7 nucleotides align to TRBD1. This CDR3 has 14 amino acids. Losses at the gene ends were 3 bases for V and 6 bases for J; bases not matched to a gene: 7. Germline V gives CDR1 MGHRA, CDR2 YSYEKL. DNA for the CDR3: TGCGCCAGCAGCCACCCAGGGGGAGGAAATGGCTACACCTTC. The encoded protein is CASSHPGGGNGYTF.

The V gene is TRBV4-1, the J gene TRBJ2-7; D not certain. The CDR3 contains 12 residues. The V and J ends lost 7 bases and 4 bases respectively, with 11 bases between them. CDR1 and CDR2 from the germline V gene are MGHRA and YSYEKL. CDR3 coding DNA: TGCGCCAGCACTCCGCCGACTTACGAGCAGTACGTC. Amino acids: CASTPPTYEQYV.

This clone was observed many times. CDR3 sequence reads: CATSPGVNYGYTF. In DNA form, the CDR3 reads TGTGCCACCAGCCCAGGGGTAAACTATGGCTACACCTTC. The gene calls are TRBV15 and TRBJ1-2, with D possibly matching TRBD1 (6 bases). Germline CDR1 and CDR2: LNHNV and YYDKDF (reference sequence). Trimming left V 5 bases short and J 2 bases short, with 9 bases between. This CDR3 region has 13 residues.

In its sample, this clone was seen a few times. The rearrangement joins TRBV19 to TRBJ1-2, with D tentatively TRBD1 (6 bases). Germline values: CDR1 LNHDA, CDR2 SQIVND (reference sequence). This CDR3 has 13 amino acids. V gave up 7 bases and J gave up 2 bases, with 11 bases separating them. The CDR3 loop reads CASTGAYNYGYTF. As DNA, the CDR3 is TGTGCCAGTACGGGGGCGTACAACTATGGCTACACCTTC.

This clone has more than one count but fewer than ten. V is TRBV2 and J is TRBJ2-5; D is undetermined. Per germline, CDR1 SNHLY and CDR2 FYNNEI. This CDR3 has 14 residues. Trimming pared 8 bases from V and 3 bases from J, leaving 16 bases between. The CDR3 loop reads CASSRRRVEETQYF. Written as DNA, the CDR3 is TGTGCCAGCTCCCGACGGCGAGTTGAAGAGACCCAGTACTTC. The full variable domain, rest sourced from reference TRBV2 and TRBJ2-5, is EPEVTQTPSHQVTQMGQEVILRCVPISNHLYFYWYRQILGQKVEFLVSFYNNEISEKSEIFDDQFSVERPDGSNFTLKIRSTKLEDSAMYFCASSRRRVEETQYFGPGTRLLVL.

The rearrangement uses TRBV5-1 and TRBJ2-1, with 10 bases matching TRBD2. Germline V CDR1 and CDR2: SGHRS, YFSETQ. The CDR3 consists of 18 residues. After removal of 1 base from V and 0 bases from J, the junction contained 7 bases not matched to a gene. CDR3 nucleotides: TGCGCCAGCAGCTTGTTTTCTAGCGGGGGAAGCTCCTACAATGAGCAGTTCTTC. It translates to CASSLFSSGGSSYNEQFF.

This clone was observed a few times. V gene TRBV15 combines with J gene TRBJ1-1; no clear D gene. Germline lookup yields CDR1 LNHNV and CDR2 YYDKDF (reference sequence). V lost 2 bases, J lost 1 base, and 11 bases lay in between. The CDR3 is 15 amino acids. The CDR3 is CATSRSGGKNTEAFF. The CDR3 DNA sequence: TGTGCCACCAGCAGATCAGGTGGCAAGAACACTGAAGCTTTCTTT.

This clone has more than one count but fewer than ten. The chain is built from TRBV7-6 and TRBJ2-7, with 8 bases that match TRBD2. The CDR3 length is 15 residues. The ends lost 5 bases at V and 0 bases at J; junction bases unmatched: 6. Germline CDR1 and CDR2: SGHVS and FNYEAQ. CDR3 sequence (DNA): TGTGCCAGCAGCCCCCGTCGGGGGGGCTCCTACGAGCAGTACTTC. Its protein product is CASSPRRGGSYEQYF.

Written as DNA, the CDR3 is TGCGCCAGCAGCCAAGATAGGACGAGCCAGCCCCAGCATTTT. Its translation: CASSQDRTSQPQHF. The chain carries TRBV4-3 and TRBJ1-5; D is undetermined. Trimming left V 0 bases short and J 7 bases short, with 10 bases between. The CDR3 consists of 14 residues. Germline lookup yields CDR1 LGHNA and CDR2 YSLEER.

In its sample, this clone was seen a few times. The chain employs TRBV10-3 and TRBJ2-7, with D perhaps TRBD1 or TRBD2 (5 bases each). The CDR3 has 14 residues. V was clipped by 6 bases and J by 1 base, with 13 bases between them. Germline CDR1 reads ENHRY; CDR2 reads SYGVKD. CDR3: CAIRDQEGSYEQYV. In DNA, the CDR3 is TGTGCCATCAGGGACCAAGAGGGGTCCTACGAGCAGTACGTC.

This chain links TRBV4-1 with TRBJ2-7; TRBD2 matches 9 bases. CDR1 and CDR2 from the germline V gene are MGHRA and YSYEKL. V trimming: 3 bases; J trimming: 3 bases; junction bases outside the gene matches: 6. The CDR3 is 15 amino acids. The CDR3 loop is CASSQRGGRSYEQYF. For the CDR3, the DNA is TGCGCCAGCAGCCAGCGGGGGGGTCGAAGCTACGAGCAGTACTTC.